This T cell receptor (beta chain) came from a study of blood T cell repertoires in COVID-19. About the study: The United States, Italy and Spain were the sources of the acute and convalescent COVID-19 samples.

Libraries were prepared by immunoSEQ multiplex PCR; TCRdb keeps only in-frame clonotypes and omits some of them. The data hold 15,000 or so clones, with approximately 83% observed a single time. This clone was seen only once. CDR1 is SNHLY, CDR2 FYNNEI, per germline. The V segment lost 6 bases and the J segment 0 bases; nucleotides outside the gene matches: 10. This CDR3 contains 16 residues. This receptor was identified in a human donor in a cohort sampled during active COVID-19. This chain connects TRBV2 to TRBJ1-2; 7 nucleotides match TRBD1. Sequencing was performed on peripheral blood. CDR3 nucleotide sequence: TGTGCCAGCAGCCTCCGGACAGGCTCTACTAACTATGGCTACACCTTC. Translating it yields CASSLRTGSTNYGYTF.